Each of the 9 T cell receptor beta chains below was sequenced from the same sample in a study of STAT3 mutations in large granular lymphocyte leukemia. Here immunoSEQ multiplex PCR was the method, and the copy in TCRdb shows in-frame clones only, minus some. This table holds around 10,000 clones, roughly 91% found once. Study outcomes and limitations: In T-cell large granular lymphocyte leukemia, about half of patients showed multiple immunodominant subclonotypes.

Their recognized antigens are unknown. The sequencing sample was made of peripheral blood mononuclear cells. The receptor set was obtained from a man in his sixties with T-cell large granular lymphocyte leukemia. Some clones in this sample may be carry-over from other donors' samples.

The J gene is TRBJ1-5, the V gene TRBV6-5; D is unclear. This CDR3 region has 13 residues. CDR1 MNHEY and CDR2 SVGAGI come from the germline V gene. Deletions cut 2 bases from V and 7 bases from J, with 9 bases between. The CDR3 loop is CASSYGDEQPQHF. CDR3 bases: TGTGCCAGCAGTTACGGAGACGAACAGCCCCAGCATTTT.

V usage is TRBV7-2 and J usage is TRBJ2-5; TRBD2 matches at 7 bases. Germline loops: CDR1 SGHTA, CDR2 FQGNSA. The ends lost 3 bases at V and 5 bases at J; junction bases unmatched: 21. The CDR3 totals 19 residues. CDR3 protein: CASSLGYRRASGPRETQYF. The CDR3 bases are TGTGCCAGCAGCTTGGGCTACCGTCGGGCTAGCGGTCCCAGGGAGACCCAGTACTTC.

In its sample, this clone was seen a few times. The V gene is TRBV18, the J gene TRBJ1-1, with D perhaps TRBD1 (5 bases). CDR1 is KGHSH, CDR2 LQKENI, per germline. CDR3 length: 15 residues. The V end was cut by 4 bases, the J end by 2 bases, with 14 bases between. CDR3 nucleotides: TGTGCCAGCTCACGACTCCCGACAGAAAACACTGAAGCTTTCTTT. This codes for CASSRLPTENTEAFF.

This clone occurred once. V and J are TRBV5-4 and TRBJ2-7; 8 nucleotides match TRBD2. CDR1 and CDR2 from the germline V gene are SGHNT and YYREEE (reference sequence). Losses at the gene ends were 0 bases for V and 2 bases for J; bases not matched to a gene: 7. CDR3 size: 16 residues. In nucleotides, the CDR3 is TGTGCCAGCAGCTTGGGAGGGTCGGGAGGGACCTACGAGCAGTACTTC. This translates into CASSLGGSGGTYEQYF.

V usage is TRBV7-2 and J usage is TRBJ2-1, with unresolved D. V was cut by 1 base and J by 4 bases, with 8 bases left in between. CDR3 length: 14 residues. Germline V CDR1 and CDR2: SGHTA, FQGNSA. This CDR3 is CASSLGAVYNEQFF. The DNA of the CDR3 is TGTGCCAGCAGCTTAGGCGCGGTGTACAATGAGCAGTTCTTC.

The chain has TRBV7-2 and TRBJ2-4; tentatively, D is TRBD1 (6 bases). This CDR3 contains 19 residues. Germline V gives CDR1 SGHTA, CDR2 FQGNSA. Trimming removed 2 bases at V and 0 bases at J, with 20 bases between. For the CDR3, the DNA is TGTGCCAGCAGCTTAAGCCCAGGGGAAACTTCTTTAGCCAAAAACATTCAGTACTTC. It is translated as CASSLSPGETSLAKNIQYF.

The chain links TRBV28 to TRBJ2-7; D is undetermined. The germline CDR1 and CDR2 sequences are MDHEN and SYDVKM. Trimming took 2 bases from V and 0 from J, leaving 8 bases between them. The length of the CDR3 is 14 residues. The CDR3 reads CASSLPQFSYEQYF. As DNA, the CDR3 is TGTGCCAGCAGTTTACCCCAGTTCTCCTACGAGCAGTACTTC.

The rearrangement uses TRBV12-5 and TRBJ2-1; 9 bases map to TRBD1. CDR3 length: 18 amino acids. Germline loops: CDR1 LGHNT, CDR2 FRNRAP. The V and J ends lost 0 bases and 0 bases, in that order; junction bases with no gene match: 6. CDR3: CASGLVQGATSSYNEQFF. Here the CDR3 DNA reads TGTGCTAGTGGTTTGGTACAGGGGGCTACGAGCTCCTACAATGAGCAGTTCTTC.

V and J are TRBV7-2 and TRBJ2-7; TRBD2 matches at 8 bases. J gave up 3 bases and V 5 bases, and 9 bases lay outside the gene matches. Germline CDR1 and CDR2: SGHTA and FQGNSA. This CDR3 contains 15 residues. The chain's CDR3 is CASSPSGGPLYEQYF. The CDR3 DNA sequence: TGTGCCAGCAGCCCGTCGGGAGGGCCCCTCTACGAGCAGTACTTC.